Presented here are 24 T cell receptor beta chains from one specimen sequenced in a study of T cells expressing NK-cell markers (dated by TCRdb to 2020 to 2021). Libraries were constructed by 5' RACE. For sequencing, an Illumina HiSeq 2000 was employed. The reads were reprocessed in TCRdb, with one entry per CDR3 protein sequence and no accompanying DNA. The sample has about 150,000 distinct CDR3 sequences on record. The biggest ten clones account for around 37% of the sample. Sequencing was done on a sample of blood T cells: a sorted CD56 or NKG2C T cell subset, CD4+ or CD8+ T cells, or bulk PBMC T cells (not recorded which). Source of these receptors: a woman in her forties or fifties in good health. Donor details come from another sample of the same person, matched by shared clones.

The CDR3 is CASSHGGAGEKLFF. The chain is built from TRBV6-5 and TRBJ1-4; TCRdb indicates TRBD1, and absent DNA this call remains unverified. Germline CDR1 is MNHEY and CDR2 is SVGAGI. This CDR3 has 14 amino acids.

The chain recombines TRBV15 with TRBJ1-5. This CDR3 contains 14 residues. Germline V gene sequence: CDR1 LNHNV, CDR2 YYDKDF (reference sequence). The CDR3 protein is CATSRGGGGRPQHF.

The rearrangement uses TRBV25-1 and TRBJ2-7; TCRdb's assignment of TRBD1 cannot be checked, as there is no DNA. The CDR3 contains 17 residues. CDR1 and CDR2 (germline): MGHDK, SYGVNS. The CDR3 reads CASSEGQGTGSSYEQYF.

The chain is built from TRBV12-3 or TRBV12-4 and TRBJ2-2; TCRdb outputs TRBD2, but without DNA this stays unchecked. The CDR3 runs 18 residues. CDR3 loop: CASSLKATAGARTGELFF.

This sequence joins TRBV13 and TRBJ1-2; the D gene TCRdb calls, TRBD1, cannot be checked with no DNA. Germline CDR1 is PRHDT and CDR2 is FYEKMQ (reference sequence). The CDR3 consists of 15 residues. The CDR3 is CASSLGTGAGWGYTF.

The CDR3 sequence is CACGRGVSETQYF. This chain connects TRBV30 to TRBJ2-5; TCRdb outputs TRBD2, but without DNA this stays unchecked. The CDR3 length is 13 residues. Germline V gene sequence: CDR1 GTSNPN, CDR2 SVGIG (reference sequence).

The chain links TRBV3-1 to TRBJ2-7; TCRdb outputs TRBD2, but without DNA this stays unchecked. The CDR3 runs to 13 residues. Germline CDR1 LGHDT, CDR2 YNNKEL (reference sequence). The chain's CDR3 is CASSHGPSYEQYF.

The rearrangement uses TRBV27 and TRBJ2-3; the TCRdb call, TRBD1, lacks DNA for checking. Germline V gene sequence: CDR1 MNHEY, CDR2 SMNVEV (reference sequence). CDR3 size: 15 residues. The CDR3 spells CASMGTAEWWDTQYF.

The J gene is TRBJ1-5, the V gene TRBV4-1. CDR1 is MGHRA, CDR2 YSYEKL, per germline. The CDR3 is made up of 13 amino acids. CDR3 region: CASSPPIGQPQHF.

CDR3 amino acids: CASSQDWDPNTEAFF. This chain joins TRBV4-1 and TRBJ1-1. CDR1 is MGHRA and CDR2 is YSYEKL in the germline V gene. This CDR3 contains 15 residues.

V is TRBV28 and J is TRBJ2-5; TCRdb reports TRBD1, a call that lacks DNA to check it against. Looked up from germline, CDR1 is MDHEN and CDR2 is SYDVKM. This CDR3 contains 16 residues. CDR3 amino acids: CASSSWDTRSQETQYF.

This rearrangement joins TRBV10-3 to TRBJ2-3; without DNA, the TCRdb call of TRBD2 cannot be checked. CDR1 ENHRY and CDR2 SYGVKD come from the germline V gene. The CDR3 has 17 residues. The CDR3 protein is CAISPFKSRERTDTQYF.

This chain uses TRBV27 with TRBJ2-3; TCRdb designates TRBD1, a call that cannot be tested without DNA. This CDR3 is built from 15 residues. CDR1 is MNHEY, CDR2 SMNVEV, per germline (reference sequence). CDR3: CASSSPDRVTDTQYF.

The J gene is TRBJ2-1, the V gene TRBV4-1; with no DNA, the TCRdb D assignment of TRBD2 cannot be verified. CDR1 is MGHRA and CDR2 is YSYEKL in the germline V gene. CDR3 length: 15 residues. The CDR3 protein is CASSHVTSGSNEQFF.

The V gene is TRBV20-1, the J gene TRBJ2-5; TCRdb lists TRBD2, though no DNA is available to test this call. Per germline, CDR1 DFQATT and CDR2 SNEGSKA (reference sequence). This CDR3 spans 14 amino acids. CDR3 sequence reads: CSARPGLARETQYF.

This chain connects TRBV27 to TRBJ1-5; TCRdb calls TRBD1, which cannot be checked without DNA. This CDR3 is built from 14 residues. CDR1 is MNHEY and CDR2 is SMNVEV in the germline V gene (reference sequence). This CDR3 reads CASQQGADSQPQHF.

V usage is TRBV7-8 and J usage is TRBJ2-3; TCRdb gives TRBD1 as the D gene, but with no DNA this cannot be confirmed. CDR3 length equals 17 residues. Germline CDR1 and CDR2: SGHVS and FQNEAQ. CDR3 residues: CASSGNHRDASTDTQYF.

The chain uses TRBV4-1 and TRBJ2-7; TCRdb picks TRBD1, but there is no DNA to check that call. This CDR3 contains 14 residues. CDR1 and CDR2 (germline): MGHRA, YSYEKL. CDR3 residues: CASSQKGRDYGQYF.

V gene TRBV12-3 or TRBV12-4 combines with J gene TRBJ2-3; the D call from TCRdb, TRBD1, cannot be confirmed without DNA. The CDR3 contains 15 residues. CDR3 residues: CASSPPEGGTDTQYF.

The chain recombines TRBV5-6 with TRBJ2-1; TCRdb designates TRBD2, a call that cannot be tested without DNA. Germline CDR1 reads SGHDT; CDR2 reads YYEEEE. The CDR3 loop spans 15 amino acids. The CDR3 here is CASSPTGTSYNEQFF.

J is TRBJ2-5 and V is TRBV5-1; TCRdb gives TRBD2 as the D gene, but with no DNA this cannot be confirmed. Germline lookup yields CDR1 SGHRS and CDR2 YFSETQ. This CDR3 is built from 14 residues. The CDR3 protein is CASSLPGPQETQYF.

This chain connects TRBV7-9 to TRBJ2-1; the TCRdb call, TRBD1, lacks DNA for checking. The V gene's germline CDR1 is SEHNR and CDR2 FQNEAQ (reference sequence). The CDR3 is made up of 14 amino acids. CDR3: CASSLAAGYNEQFF. The complete variable domain, with remaining parts taken from reference TRBV7-9 and TRBJ2-1, reads DTGVSQNPRHKITKRGQNVTFRCDPISEHNRLYWYRQTLGQGPEFLTYFQNEAQLEKSRLLSDRFSAERPKGSFSTLEIQRTEQGDSAMYLCASSLAAGYNEQFFGPGTRLTVL.

The CDR3 spells CASSLEGVQNGETQYF. The chain has TRBV5-1 and TRBJ2-5. This CDR3 has 16 residues. Germline V gene data show CDR1 as SGHRS and CDR2 as YFSETQ.

CDR3: CASSFEGSNEKLFF. The rearrangement uses TRBV5-1 and TRBJ1-4. The CDR3 totals 14 residues. The germline V gene encodes CDR1 SGHRS and CDR2 YFSETQ.